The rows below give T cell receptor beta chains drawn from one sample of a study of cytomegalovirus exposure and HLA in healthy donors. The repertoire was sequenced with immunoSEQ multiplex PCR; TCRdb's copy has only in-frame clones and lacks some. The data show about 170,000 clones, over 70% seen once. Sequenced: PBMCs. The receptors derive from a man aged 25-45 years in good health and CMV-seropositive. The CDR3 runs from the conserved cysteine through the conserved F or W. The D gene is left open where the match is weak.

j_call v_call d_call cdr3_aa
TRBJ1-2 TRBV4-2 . CASSQALSTSGRGYTF
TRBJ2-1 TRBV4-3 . CASSQGVMVAAELYNEQFF
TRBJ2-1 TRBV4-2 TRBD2 CASSQDASGGANEQFF
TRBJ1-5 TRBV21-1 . CASSKLGSSRNQPQHF
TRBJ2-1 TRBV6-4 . CASSERIGEYNEQFF
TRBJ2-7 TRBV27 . CASSASGGHLSYEQYF
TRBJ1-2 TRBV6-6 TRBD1 CASSYRGDRTNYGYTF
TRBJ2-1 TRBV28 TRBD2 CASSFHWLGTSVNEQFF
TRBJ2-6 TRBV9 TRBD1 CASSVGLGQGISGANVLTF
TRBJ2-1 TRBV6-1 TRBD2 CASSAGLAAQFF
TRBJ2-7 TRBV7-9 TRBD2 CSSSFPTATALAGDSEQYF
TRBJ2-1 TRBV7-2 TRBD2 CASSTTGLAGAYEQFF
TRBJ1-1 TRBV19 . CASSSTENTEAFF
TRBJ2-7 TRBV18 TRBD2 CASSDLREAPYEQYF
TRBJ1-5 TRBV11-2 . CASSLDGRRNQPQHF
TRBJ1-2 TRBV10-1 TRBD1 CASSPGGTANYGYTF
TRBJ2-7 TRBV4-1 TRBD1 CASSQEDRGFFYEQYF
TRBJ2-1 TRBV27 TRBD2 CASRLAGSYNEQFF